The 30 T cell receptor beta chains below all came from one sample that was sequenced in a study of T-cell memory formation after mild COVID-19. From the 5' RACE reads, TCRdb called clonotypes with MiXCR, one entry per CDR3 protein. There are 470,000 or so distinct CDR3 sequences in the sample; roughly 20% occur only once, and 12% lies in the top ten. Material for sequencing was PBMCs or a T cell subset sorted from them (not recorded which). The receptor set was obtained from an adult woman who had mild COVID-19 (a few samples of this study predate the infection). Cell type and time point are not known.

This clonotype was counted a few times. The rearrangement links TRBV6-2 or TRBV6-3 to TRBJ2-7; a weak D match, TRBD2 (5 bases). The V end lost 0 bases, the J end lost 1 base, and 22 bases lay between the germline ends. Germline V gene data show CDR1 as MNHEY and CDR2 as SVGEGT. The CDR3 sequence is 19 residues long. This CDR3 is CASSYSAVITSGESYEQYF. DNA for the CDR3: TGTGCCAGCAGTTACTCAGCCGTCATAACATCCGGGGAATCCTACGAGCAGTACTTC.

This clonotype appeared many times. V is TRBV5-6 and J is TRBJ2-7; D is perhaps TRBD2 (5 bases). V lost 6 bases to trimming and J lost 3 bases, with 13 bases between them. Germline-derived CDR1 and CDR2 are SGHDT and YYEEEE. The CDR3 is 13 amino acids. The CDR3 is CASTRRRNYEQYF. The CDR3 nucleotides read TGTGCCAGCACCCGTCGGAGGAACTACGAGCAGTACTTC.

The CDR3 region has the DNA TGTGCCAGCAGCTTGCGGGAGGGCCAAGAGACCCAGTACTTC. It translates to CASSLREGQETQYF. The V and J genes are TRBV7-9 and TRBJ2-5, with 9 positions matching TRBD2. The CDR3 is made up of 14 amino acids. From germline, CDR1 is SEHNR and CDR2 FQNEAQ (reference sequence). Trimming removed 3 bases from V and 1 base from J; junction bases left unmatched: 0.

In DNA, the CDR3 is TGCAGCGCAGGGGACAGTATGTCACTAGATGGCTACACCTTC. It specifies CSAGDSMSLDGYTF. The V gene is TRBV29-1, the J gene TRBJ1-2; 7 bases are shared with TRBD1. This CDR3 comprises 14 residues. Germline V CDR1 and CDR2: SQVTM, ANQGSEA. The junction had 14 bases not matched to a gene; V was cut back by 7 bases and J by 6 bases.

This clonotype has more than one count but fewer than ten. This sequence joins TRBV7-9 and TRBJ2-5, with TRBD1 matching 7 bases. Germline CDR1 and CDR2: SEHNR and FQNEAQ (reference sequence). V lost 4 bases, J lost 1 base, and 9 bases stayed unmatched. This CDR3 spans 16 amino acids. CDR3 bases: TGTGCCAGCAGCTCGAGTTTACGGACAGGCCAAGAGACCCAGTACTTC. This sequence encodes CASSSSLRTGQETQYF.

This clonotype was observed a few times. V and J are TRBV30 and TRBJ2-1; 15 bases are shared with TRBD2. This CDR3 has 15 residues. The germline V gene has CDR1 GTSNPN and CDR2 SVGIG (reference sequence). The trim removed 1 base at V and 9 bases at J, leaving 4 bases unmatched. CDR3 nucleotide sequence: TGTGCCTGGAGTGGTGGGACTAGCGGGAGGTCTGAGCAGTTCTTC. The encoded protein is CAWSGGTSGRSEQFF.

This clonotype was observed many times. The chain employs TRBV5-1 and TRBJ1-1; TRBD1 matches 8 bases. CDR1 and CDR2 from the germline V gene are SGHRS and YFSETQ. The J segment lost 11 bases and the V segment lost 3 bases, leaving 12 bases of the junction unmatched. The CDR3 sequence is 14 residues long. DNA of the CDR3: TGCGCCAGCAGCTCGACAGGGGACACACACAGGGCTTTCTTT. It specifies CASSSTGDTHRAFF.

This chain links TRBV18 with TRBJ2-3; tentatively, D is TRBD2 (5 bases). Trimming cost V 3 bases and J 3 bases, with 10 bases left between them. This CDR3 is 14 amino acids long. The germline V gene encodes CDR1 KGHSH and CDR2 LQKENI. CDR3 nucleotides: TGTGCCAGCTCACCCCTTCGGGGAACAGATACGCAGTATTTT. Its protein is CASSPLRGTDTQYF.

This rearrangement joins TRBV5-1 to TRBJ2-2; D is unclear. The CDR3 covers 15 residues. Looked up from germline, CDR1 is SGHRS and CDR2 is YFSETQ. Trimming removed 1 base at V and 2 bases at J, with 9 bases between. As DNA, the CDR3 is TGCGCCAGCAGCTTGACTCTCATCAACACCGGGGAGCTGTTTTTT. The encoded protein is CASSLTLINTGELFF.

Ten or more counts support this clonotype. J is TRBJ2-3 and V is TRBV21-1; no DNA check was done on the table's D call, TRBD1. TRBV21-1 represents a pseudogene. The CDR3 has 10 amino acids. The CDR3 nucleotides read TGTGCCAGCAGGGACACCGTAAAGTATTTT. Protein sequence: CASRDTVKYF.

The chain is built from TRBV29-1 and TRBJ1-1; no clear D gene. Trimming removed 4 bases at V and 5 bases at J, with 8 bases between. This CDR3 has 11 amino acids. The germline V gene has CDR1 SQVTM and CDR2 ANQGSEA. The CDR3 protein is CSVGEGTEAFF. For the CDR3, the DNA is TGCAGCGTTGGGGAAGGGACTGAAGCTTTCTTT.

This clonotype was counted a few times. V and J are TRBV9 and TRBJ2-3, with D possibly being TRBD2 (6 bases). V lost 4 bases to trimming and J lost 4 bases, with 16 bases between them. The CDR3 is 15 amino acids. Germline loops: CDR1 SGDLS, CDR2 YYNGEE. The DNA of the CDR3 is TGTGCCAGCAGCCAAGGAGGGGTTGCGGCAGATACGCAGTATTTT. This translates into CASSQGGVAADTQYF.

In this sample, this clonotype turned up a few times. V gene TRBV7-8 combines with J gene TRBJ2-1; no clear D gene. CDR1 and CDR2 (germline): SGHVS, FQNEAQ. There are 12 residues in the CDR3. Trimming stripped 3 bases from V and 8 bases from J, with 8 bases between. CDR3 DNA: TGTGCCAGCAGCTTTGGCGACGATGAGCAGTTCTTC. It codes for CASSFGDDEQFF.

J is TRBJ2-1 and V is TRBV4-3; D gene ambiguous. The V end lost 0 bases, the J end lost 7 bases, and 4 bases lay between the germline ends. Per germline, CDR1 LGHNA and CDR2 YSLEER. This CDR3 has 12 residues. The CDR3 DNA reads TGCGCCAGCAGCCAAGATCCGAATGAGCAGTTCTTC. It codes for CASSQDPNEQFF.

The gene calls are TRBV7-6 and TRBJ2-4, with D hard to call. Germline V gene data show CDR1 as SGHVS and CDR2 as FNYEAQ. The V end was cut by 2 bases, the J end by 8 bases, with 16 bases between. The CDR3 spans 15 residues. CDR3 region: CASSLKPWSGDIQYF. DNA for the CDR3: TGTGCCAGCAGCTTAAAGCCGTGGAGTGGGGACATTCAGTACTTC.

This chain links TRBV7-2 with TRBJ2-3, with D maybe TRBD2 (5 bases). This CDR3 spans 19 amino acids. The germline V gene encodes CDR1 SGHTA and CDR2 FQGNSA. Deletions cut 0 bases from V and 5 bases from J, with 24 bases between. This chain's CDR3 is CASSLASSPGRGYRDTQYF. CDR3 DNA: TGTGCCAGCAGCTTAGCGAGTAGCCCTGGGCGCGGGTATAGAGATACGCAGTATTTT.

The rearrangement joins TRBV6-6 to TRBJ2-1; TRBD2 agrees at 10 bases. The CDR3 has 17 amino acids. The ends lost 5 bases at V and 0 bases at J; junction bases unmatched: 7. Germline loops: CDR1 MNHNY, CDR2 SVGAGI (reference sequence). CDR3 sequence: CASSPRTSGRSYNEQFF. The CDR3 DNA reads as TGTGCCAGCAGTCCCAGGACTAGCGGACGCTCCTACAATGAGCAGTTCTTC.

This clonotype has only a few counts. The chain recombines TRBV7-2 with TRBJ2-1; TRBD2 matches 9 bases. J gave up 7 bases and V 5 bases, and 15 bases lay outside the gene matches. This CDR3 region has 17 residues. In germline, CDR1 is SGHTA, CDR2 FQGNSA. CDR3 sequence: CASSPTLLSGRRNEQFF. The CDR3 nucleotides are TGTGCCAGCAGCCCTACCCTTCTAAGCGGGAGGAGAAATGAGCAGTTCTTC.

This clonotype was seen a few times. This chain joins TRBV3-1 and TRBJ1-2, with TRBD1 as a possible D gene (6 bases). Looked up from germline, CDR1 is LGHDT and CDR2 is YNNKEL (reference sequence). Deletions cut 6 bases from V and 1 base from J, with 15 bases between. The length of the CDR3 is 15 residues. The DNA of the CDR3 is TGTGCCAGCAGTCGCTTAAACAGGGATAACTATGGCTACACCTTC. This gives the protein CASSRLNRDNYGYTF. Together with reference TRBV3-1 and TRBJ1-2, the CDR3 gives the full variable domain: DTAVSQTPKYLVTQMGNDKSIKCEQNLGHDTMYWYKQDSKKFLKIMFSYNNKELIINETVPNRFSPKSPDKAHLNLHINSLELGDSAVYFCASSRLNRDNYGYTFGSGTRLTVV.

V gene TRBV20-1 combines with J gene TRBJ1-2, with TRBD1 matching 8 bases. The CDR3 is 13 residues long. CDR1 and CDR2 (germline): DFQATT, SNEGSKA (reference sequence). V dropped 5 bases and J dropped 7; count of bases not matched to a gene: 9. This CDR3 reads CSAGRTGNSGYTF. The DNA of the CDR3 is TGCAGTGCTGGCCGGACAGGGAACAGTGGCTACACCTTC.

The chain links TRBV5-1 to TRBJ2-2, with D possibly matching TRBD2 (5 bases). Trimming took off 0 bases at V and 6 bases at J, with 18 bases between the two ends. The CDR3 has 17 residues. The V gene's germline CDR1 is SGHRS and CDR2 YFSETQ. The CDR3 sequence: CASSLVVASDEAGELFF. In nucleotides, the CDR3 is TGCGCCAGCAGCTTGGTCGTAGCGAGTGATGAAGCCGGGGAGCTGTTTTTT.

This clonotype was picked up many times. The chain joins TRBV20-1 to TRBJ1-6; D is uncertain. The CDR3 sequence is 16 residues long. The V and J ends lost 0 bases and 13 bases respectively, with 22 bases between them. CDR1 is DFQATT, CDR2 SNEGSKA, per germline (reference sequence). The CDR3 DNA reads as TGCAGTGCTAGAGATGGTAGCGGCACAGCATTCACCCCCCTCCACTTT. It translates to CSARDGSGTAFTPLHF.

This chain links TRBV12-3 or TRBV12-4 with TRBJ1-2; D gene unclear. This CDR3 comprises 13 residues. Trimming removed 1 base at V and 8 bases at J, with 11 bases between. The DNA for the CDR3 is TGTGCCAGCAGTTTAGACACACGGCGGGGCTACACCTTC. It codes for CASSLDTRRGYTF.

Only a few counts were recorded for this clonotype. This chain links TRBV7-8 with TRBJ2-7; 9 bases are shared with TRBD1. The trim removed 5 bases at V and 4 bases at J, leaving 9 bases unmatched. Germline V gene data show CDR1 as SGHVS and CDR2 as FQNEAQ. The CDR3 loop spans 15 amino acids. In DNA form, the CDR3 reads TGTGCCAGCAGCCTGGACAGGGGATCCCCTTACGAGCAGTACTTC. This sequence encodes CASSLDRGSPYEQYF.

This clonotype was recorded a few times. The chain joins TRBV20-1 to TRBJ1-5; unclear D gene. The CDR3 contains 12 residues. Germline values: CDR1 DFQATT, CDR2 SNEGSKA (reference sequence). The CDR3 reads CAVLYLNQPQHF. The DNA of the CDR3 is TGCGCCGTCCTATACCTCAATCAGCCCCAGCATTTT.

The chain recombines TRBV5-1 with TRBJ2-5; 7 bases are a match to TRBD2. Germline V lookup: CDR1 SGHRS, CDR2 YFSETQ. The length of the CDR3 is 15 residues. J gave up 7 bases and V 5 bases, and 14 bases lay outside the gene matches. CDR3 sequence reads: CASRPGRELMTTQYF. CDR3 DNA: TGCGCCAGCAGACCGGGGCGGGAGCTCATGACGACCCAGTACTTC.

This clonotype was counted a few times. The genes are TRBV20-1 and TRBJ2-5; 9 positions match TRBD2. The trim removed 0 bases at V and 0 bases at J, leaving 5 bases unmatched. The CDR3 covers 16 residues. Germline assignment: CDR1 DFQATT and CDR2 SNEGSKA (reference sequence). The CDR3 here is CSARDLVAGDQETQYF. DNA of the CDR3: TGCAGTGCTAGAGATCTAGTAGCGGGGGACCAAGAGACCCAGTACTTC.

The chain employs TRBV4-1 and TRBJ2-7; weak D call: TRBD2 (5 bases). Germline values: CDR1 MGHRA, CDR2 YSYEKL. Trimming took off 0 bases at V and 6 bases at J, with 18 bases between the two ends. CDR3 size: 16 residues. The CDR3: CASSQELGSDKVEQYF. The CDR3, as DNA: TGCGCCAGCAGCCAAGAACTAGGGTCAGACAAAGTCGAGCAGTACTTC.

The genes are TRBV6-5 and TRBJ2-3, with 9 bases identical to TRBD2. The germline V gene encodes CDR1 MNHEY and CDR2 SVGAGI. This CDR3 contains 18 residues. V shed 0 bases, J shed 2 bases, and the junction held 9 bases outside the gene matches. CDR3 nucleotides: TGTGCCAGCAGTTACTCCGGTCCCAGCGGGGGGACCACAGATACGCAGTATTTT. Amino acid sequence: CASSYSGPSGGTTDTQYF.

The genes are TRBV7-2 and TRBJ2-7; D may be TRBD2 (6 bases). The CDR3 sequence is 14 residues long. Germline V CDR1 and CDR2: SGHTA, FQGNSA. V was clipped by 5 bases and J by 7 bases, with 18 bases between them. The CDR3 sequence: CASSPSGSPGEQYF. The CDR3 DNA sequence: TGTGCCAGCAGCCCCTCCGGGAGCCCGGGGGAGCAGTACTTC. The full variable domain, its missing parts supplied by reference TRBV7-2 and TRBJ2-7, is GAGVSQSPSNKVTEKGKDVELRCDPISGHTALYWYRQSLGQGLEFLIYFQGNSAPDKSGLPSDRFSAERTGGSVSTLTIQRTQQEDSAVYLCASSPSGSPGEQYFGPGTRLTVT.